The present entry profiles one TCR beta chain with its context. What it binds is not known. These data are taken from a study of cytomegalovirus exposure and HLA in healthy donors. As for the study in general: Later analysis reported that the 120 or so validation repertoires shared the platform of the roughly 700 first-cohort repertoires.

Data came from immunoSEQ multiplex PCR; TCRdb stores just in-frame clones and leaves some out. The table records 170,000 or so clones, about 80% of them present only once. CDR1 is MNHEY, CDR2 SVGAGI, per germline. With 6 bases removed from V and 0 bases from J, the gap between germline ends came to 14 bases. This CDR3 region has 15 residues. Points from the study as a whole: The dataset shows that most TCR sequences were rare, while some public TCRs occurred in many donors. As confirmed in vitro, three CMV-associated chains were specific for CMV antigens. In a later analysis, first-cohort TCR clusters were found to tend to co-occur in the 95 to 150 validation repertoires.

The receptor was derived from a woman under 30 in good health and CMV-seropositive. The chain couples TRBV6-5 to TRBJ1-2; possible D gene TRBD1, 5 bases. The sequenced sample was PBMCs. The CDR3, as DNA: TGTGCCAGCAGCGCCTACGGGGGAACTAACTATGGCTACACCTTC. Translation: CASSAYGGTNYGYTF.